Only a few counts were recorded for the clone carrying this T cell receptor beta chain. The antigen is not known. The sample belongs to a study of early T cells in non-severe SARS-CoV-2 infection. About the research overall: Chains were unpaired, as sequencing was done on bulk RNA from unsorted whole blood. Regarding the study as a whole: Matching results from VDJdb favored anti-spike CD8 responses, leaving private and CD4 specificities undetected.

The protocol attached unique molecular identifiers to individual cDNA molecules. TCRdb re-analysed the 5' RACE reads in MiXCR, keeping a single row per CDR3 protein. The profile shows 100,000 to 150,000 distinct CDR3 sequences, 15% of them singletons. The source material was whole blood. The TCR comes from an adult who was a healthcare worker with PCR-confirmed SARS-CoV-2 infection or an uninfected control (not recorded which).

CDR3 nucleotide sequence: TGTGCCAGCAGCTTAGTAATAGCGGGAGAGCAGTACTTC. Protein sequence: CASSLVIAGEQYF. The rearrangement joins TRBV13 to TRBJ2-7; TRBD2 agrees at 8 bases. Germline CDR1 reads PRHDT; CDR2 reads FYEKMQ (reference sequence). Trimming took 1 base from V and 7 from J; bases not matched to a gene: 3. The CDR3 runs 13 residues.